The 20 T cell receptor beta chains below all came from one sample that was sequenced in a study of T cell repertoires in aging, cancer and after chemotherapy. The template was genomic DNA from peripheral blood, not RNA. TRB rearrangements spanning V, D and J were amplified using mixed TRB-A/B primers. Each CDR3 protein gets one entry after TCRdb re-called the multiplex PCR reads with MiXCR. This table holds thousands of distinct CDR3 sequences, around 33% found once. The sample consisted of blood. The origin of the receptors is a human donor in good health.

This clonotype was observed a handful of times. This chain connects TRBV6-1 to TRBJ2-7; D uncertain. The CDR3 contains 14 residues. Trimming pared 6 bases from V and 7 bases from J, leaving 19 bases between. Per the germline V gene, CDR1 is MNHNS and CDR2 is SASEGT. CDR3 nucleotides: TGTGCCAGCAGGGACGAACCCGCCTATTGGGAGCAGTACTTC. Protein: CASRDEPAYWEQYF.

The V call is TRBV5-6, the J call TRBJ1-1; no clear D. V lost 4 bases and J 8 bases, leaving 12 bases between the germline ends. Germline assignment: CDR1 SGHDT and CDR2 YYEEEE. The length of the CDR3 is 12 residues. CDR3 protein: CASSQSFGEAFF. DNA of the CDR3: TGTGCCAGCAGCCAGAGTTTCGGGGAAGCTTTCTTT.

This clonotype is categorized as medium-sized. The chain employs TRBV27 and TRBJ2-6, with D unclear. Germline V gives CDR1 MNHEY, CDR2 SMNVEV (reference sequence). The CDR3 consists of 13 residues. V lost 10 bases and J lost 0, with 7 bases in between. The CDR3 region is CATRTSGANVLTF. DNA of the CDR3: TGTGCCACCCGTACCTCTGGGGCCAACGTCCTGACTTTC. The entire variable domain, with the rest obtained from reference TRBV27 and TRBJ2-6, is as follows: EAQVTQNPRYLITVTGKKLTVTCSQNMNHEYMSWYRQDPGLGLRQIYYSMNVEVTDKGDVPEGYKVSRKEKRNFPLILESPSPNQTSLYFCATRTSGANVLTFGAGSRLTVL.

This rearrangement joins TRBV13 to TRBJ2-3, with unresolved D. The CDR3 consists of 12 residues. Per germline, CDR1 PRHDT and CDR2 FYEKMQ (reference sequence). The ends were cut back, 5 bases at V and 1 base at J, with 4 bases in the middle. CDR3 amino acids: CASSPRTDTQYF. In DNA, the CDR3 is TGTGCCAGCAGCCCCCGCACAGATACGCAGTATTTT.

This clonotype was observed a handful of times. V usage is TRBV13 and J usage is TRBJ2-1; TRBD1 agrees at 10 bases. J gave up 8 bases and V 5 bases, and 9 bases lay outside the gene matches. Germline CDR1 and CDR2: PRHDT and FYEKMQ (reference sequence). This CDR3 has 15 residues. The CDR3 reads CASSPGTGDKDEQFF. CDR3 bases: TGTGCCAGCAGCCCCGGGACAGGGGACAAGGATGAGCAGTTCTTC.

V usage is TRBV6-5 and J usage is TRBJ2-2, with 7 positions matching TRBD2. Germline V CDR1 and CDR2: MNHEY, SVGAGI. The length of the CDR3 is 15 residues. V lost 2 bases and J lost 2; bases outside the gene matches: 2. CDR3 nucleotides: TGTGCCAGCAGTTACGGGGGGGTTAACACCGGGGAGCTGTTTTTT. Translated, it gives CASSYGGVNTGELFF.

As concerns this clonotype: Compared with germline, one end of the junction differs, possibly owing to a read error. The chain is built from TRBV5-4 and TRBJ1-2; D is perhaps TRBD1 (6 bases). The germline gives CDR1 SGHNT, CDR2 YYREEE (reference sequence). The CDR3 spans 18 residues. The CDR3 reads CASSSTWGRGPNNYGYTF. DNA of the CDR3: TGCGCCAGCAGCTCGACCTGGGGACGGGGGCCGAATAACTATGGCTACACCTTC.

The J gene is TRBJ2-1, the V gene TRBV5-4; perhaps TRBD2 as D (6 bases). V was trimmed by 2 bases and J by 10 bases, leaving 16 bases between them. This CDR3 has 14 residues. Germline CDR1 SGHNT, CDR2 YYREEE (reference sequence). CDR3 sequence: CASSFRGGVGEQFF. CDR3 DNA sequence: TGTGCCAGCAGCTTTCGCGGCGGGGTTGGGGAGCAGTTCTTC.

The chain has TRBV7-2 and TRBJ1-1, with 8 bases matching TRBD1. Looked up from germline, CDR1 is SGHTA and CDR2 is FQGNSA. The CDR3 covers 14 residues. Germline trimming cut 0 bases from V and 5 bases from J; bases unmatched to any gene: 2. The CDR3 loop is CASSLATGGTEAFF. The CDR3 nucleotides read TGTGCCAGCAGCTTAGCCACAGGGGGTACTGAAGCTTTCTTT.

The J gene is TRBJ2-2, the V gene TRBV11-3; 12 bases agree with TRBD2. The CDR3 is made up of 19 amino acids. V lost 5 bases, J lost 6 bases, and 16 bases stayed unmatched. Germline assignment: CDR1 SGHNT and CDR2 YENEEA. The CDR3 DNA reads TGTGCCAGCAGCCCAGGACTAGCGGGGCCTACCTATATACCCGGGGAGCTGTTTTTT. Protein product: CASSPGLAGPTYIPGELFF.

The V gene is TRBV11-1, the J gene TRBJ1-1, with D uncertain. Germline CDR1 SGHAT, CDR2 FQDESV (reference sequence). The CDR3 is 14 amino acids. The V end was cut by 5 bases, the J end by 0 bases, with 10 bases between. DNA of the CDR3: TGTGCCAGCAGCGTACAGATTATGAACACTGAAGCTTTCTTT. Its protein product is CASSVQIMNTEAFF. The whole variable domain, remainder taken from reference TRBV11-1 and TRBJ1-1, is EAEVAQSPRYKITEKSQAVAFWCDPISGHATLYWYRQILGQGPELLVQFQDESVVDDSQLPKDRFSAERLKGVDSTLKIQPAELGDSAMYLCASSVQIMNTEAFFGQGTRLTVV.

This clonotype has a handful of counts. The chain is built from TRBV19 and TRBJ1-4, with 9 positions matching TRBD1. Germline CDR1 and CDR2: LNHDA and SQIVND (reference sequence). The V and J ends lost 7 bases and 12 bases, in that order; junction bases with no gene match: 15. This CDR3 has 15 residues. CDR3 amino acids: CASNAATGGLWELFF. CDR3 DNA: TGTGCCAGTAACGCCGCGACAGGGGGACTTTGGGAACTGTTTTTT.

In its sample, this clonotype is medium-sized. This chain links TRBV6-5 with TRBJ2-3; tentatively, D is TRBD2 (5 bases). The germline V gene encodes CDR1 MNHEY and CDR2 SVGAGI. The CDR3 is made up of 12 amino acids. V was clipped by 5 bases and J by 12 bases, with 15 bases between them. The CDR3 region is CASSPGSLAQYF. The CDR3 nucleotides are TGTGCCAGCAGTCCGGGCAGTCTAGCTCAGTATTTT.

As DNA, the CDR3 is TGTGCCAGCAGTTTAAATGGGAGGGGGTTCGACACTGAAGCTTTCTTT. Translating it yields CASSLNGRGFDTEAFF. The rearrangement joins TRBV12-3 or TRBV12-4 to TRBJ1-1; a possible D gene is TRBD1 (6 bases). V lost 2 bases and J 3 bases, leaving 16 bases between the germline ends. CDR3 size: 16 residues.

The chain joins TRBV7-9 to TRBJ1-6; D might be TRBD1 (5 bases). Trimming left V 5 bases short and J 10 bases short, with 18 bases between. CDR3 length: 15 residues. Germline V lookup: CDR1 SEHNR, CDR2 FQNEAQ (reference sequence). This chain's CDR3 is CASSPSGRVGSPLHF. The CDR3 region has the DNA TGTGCCAGCAGCCCCTCCGGCAGGGTAGGGTCACCCCTCCACTTT.

The CDR3 spells CASSLLSGGWEDTQYF. DNA for the CDR3: TGTGCCAGCAGCTTACTTAGCGGGGGCTGGGAAGATACGCAGTATTTT. The rearrangement uses TRBV5-4 and TRBJ2-3; 9 nucleotides line up with TRBD2. There are 16 residues in the CDR3. The trim removed 2 bases at V and 5 bases at J, leaving 9 bases unmatched. From germline, CDR1 is SGHNT and CDR2 YYREEE (reference sequence). The full variable domain, in which reference TRBV5-4 and TRBJ2-3 provide the parts outside the CDR3, is ETGVTQSPTHLIKTRGQQVTLRCSSQSGHNTVSWYQQALGQGPQFIFQYYREEENGRGNFPPRFSGLQFPNYSSELNVNALELDDSALYLCASSLLSGGWEDTQYFGPGTRLTVL.

This clonotype was counted a few times. The V gene is TRBV6-5, the J gene TRBJ1-1, with unresolved D. Trimming pared 4 bases from V and 3 bases from J, leaving 15 bases between. The germline V gene has CDR1 MNHEY and CDR2 SVGAGI. This CDR3 has 15 residues. The chain's CDR3 is CASSFGLGAHTEAFF. CDR3 DNA sequence: TGTGCCAGCAGTTTTGGGCTGGGAGCGCACACTGAAGCTTTCTTT.

The chain carries TRBV11-1 and TRBJ1-2; D remains unclear. The V gene's germline CDR1 is SGHAT and CDR2 FQDESV (reference sequence). The CDR3 totals 15 residues. The V end was cut by 1 base, the J end by 7 bases, with 16 bases between. The CDR3, as DNA: TGTGCCAGCAGCTTAGATCCGGCAAGTTGGGGTGGCTACACCTTC. This encodes CASSLDPASWGGYTF.

The chain employs TRBV12-3 or TRBV12-4 and TRBJ1-6, with a tentative D call TRBD1 (6 bases). The CDR3 runs to 16 residues. Trimming took 3 bases from V and 7 from J, leaving 16 bases between them. The CDR3 is CASSLQTRGFNSPLHF. For the CDR3, the DNA is TGTGCCAGCAGTTTGCAAACCAGGGGATTCAATTCACCCCTCCACTTT.

This chain connects TRBV11-2 to TRBJ2-6; D gene uncertain. There are 14 residues in the CDR3. V was shortened by 1 base and J by 3 bases, with 4 bases between the two germline ends. Germline V gives CDR1 SGHAT, CDR2 FQNNGV. The CDR3 DNA reads TGTGCCAGCAGCTTAGGACATGGGGCCAACGTCCTGACTTTC. Protein: CASSLGHGANVLTF.